These 4 T cell receptor beta chains came from one sample sequenced in a study of blood T cells in healthy people across ages. Alongside a J-beta primer mix, a sample-barcoded 5' primer served in a second PCR lasting about 7 to 12 cycles. From the 5' RACE reads, TCRdb called clonotypes with MiXCR, one entry per CDR3 protein. The sample carries about 1,500,000 distinct CDR3 sequences, about 43% recorded once. Sequencing used blood. These receptor sequences come from a woman aged 18-29 years in good health.

The rearrangement uses TRBV6-5 and TRBJ1-2; D is uncertain. V was trimmed by 0 bases and J by 1 base, leaving 6 bases between them. CDR3 length: 14 residues. The germline CDR1 and CDR2 sequences are MNHEY and SVGAGI. The CDR3 sequence is CASSYSPFNYGYTF. CDR3 sequence (DNA): TGTGCCAGCAGTTACTCACCATTTAACTATGGCTACACCTTC.

A few counts support this clonotype. The rearrangement links TRBV24-1 to TRBJ1-1; D not certain. The CDR3 has 13 residues. Looked up from germline, CDR1 is KGHDR and CDR2 is SFDVKD. V was clipped by 3 bases and J by 5 bases, with 9 bases between them. DNA of the CDR3: TGTGCCACCAGTGATGGGCCGGGAACTGAAGCTTTCTTT. It encodes CATSDGPGTEAFF.

This clonotype turned up a few times. The chain carries TRBV20-1 and TRBJ2-3; 7 bases agree with TRBD1. This CDR3 comprises 16 residues. V gave up 5 bases and J gave up 3 bases; unmatched junction bases: 14. Germline V gives CDR1 DFQATT, CDR2 SNEGSKA (reference sequence). The CDR3 DNA sequence: TGCAGTGCTCCTAGACAGGGCGCTCGATTTACAGATACGCAGTATTTT. It yields the protein CSAPRQGARFTDTQYF.

This chain joins TRBV12-3 or TRBV12-4 and TRBJ2-1; 9 bases are shared with TRBD2. V gave up 3 bases and J gave up 2 bases; unmatched junction bases: 11. The CDR3 spans 18 residues. The CDR3, as DNA: TGTGCCAGCAGTTTTTACTCGGGCGGGGGGGTACCCTACAATGAGCAGTTCTTC. It translates to CASSFYSGGGVPYNEQFF.